A selection of T cell receptor beta chains follows, all from one sample in a study of blood T cell repertoires in COVID-19. Method: immunoSEQ multiplex PCR; TCRdb's copy keeps in-frame clones and lacks some. The sample has more than 300,000 clones, 91% seen once. Sequenced material: PBMCs or T cells enriched from blood (not recorded which). The source is a woman aged 40 to 50 who had been exposed to COVID-19. Both conserved end residues are part of each CDR3. The D gene is left open where the match is weak. Rows may omit the clone size; those that give it use once, few, many or a size class.

clone size: .
D gene: TRBD1
J gene: TRBJ2-5
V gene: TRBV19
CDR3 DNA: TGTGCCAGTAGCCCGACAGGGAAAGAGACCCAGTACTTC
CDR3 protein: CASSPTGKETQYF

clone size: .
D gene: .
J gene: TRBJ1-2
V gene: TRBV6-5
CDR3 DNA: TGTGCCACCAGGAGCAACAGGGATCCCTATGGCTACACCTTC
CDR3 protein: CATRSNRDPYGYTF

clone size: .
D gene: TRBD1
J gene: TRBJ2-2
V gene: TRBV7-6
CDR3 DNA: TGTGCCAGCAGCTTAGAGAAGCAGGGGGCCACCGGGGAGCTGTTTTTT
CDR3 protein: CASSLEKQGATGELFF

clone size: .
D gene: .
J gene: TRBJ1-1
V gene: TRBV6-6
CDR3 DNA: TGTGCCAGCAGCCTACGGGGCACTGAAGCTTTCTTT
CDR3 protein: CASSLRGTEAFF

clone size: .
D gene: .
J gene: TRBJ1-1
V gene: TRBV18
CDR3 DNA: TGTGCCAGCTCTAACTTTCCGAACACTGAAGCTTTCTTT
CDR3 protein: CASSNFPNTEAFF

clone size: .
D gene: .
J gene: TRBJ1-4
V gene: TRBV10-3
CDR3 DNA: TGTGCCATCGGTCCGGGTGCTAATGAAAAACTGTTTTTT
CDR3 protein: CAIGPGANEKLFF

clone size: .
D gene: .
J gene: TRBJ1-1
V gene: TRBV5-4
CDR3 DNA: TGTGCCAGCAGCTTTTATATGAACACTGAAGCTTTCTTT
CDR3 protein: CASSFYMNTEAFF

clone size: .
D gene: .
J gene: TRBJ1-5
V gene: TRBV7-5
CDR3 DNA: TGTGTCAGAAGCTTATGGGGTGACAGTCTATTGATCTGCAATCAGCCCCAGCATTTT
CDR3 protein: CVRSLWGDSLLICNQPQHF

clone size: .
D gene: .
J gene: TRBJ1-1
V gene: TRBV7-9
CDR3 DNA: TGTGCCGGCGCCTCGGGGGCTTTCTTT
CDR3 protein: CAGASGAFF

clone size: .
D gene: TRBD1
J gene: TRBJ2-1
V gene: TRBV29-1
CDR3 DNA: TGCAGCGGGGCCGGACTCCGGGACAGGGGCCTCAATGAGCAGTTCTTC
CDR3 protein: CSGAGLRDRGLNEQFF

clone size: .
D gene: .
J gene: TRBJ2-7
V gene: TRBV4-1
CDR3 DNA: TGCGCCAGCAGCCAAGGCCTAGCATCCTACGAGCAGTACTTC
CDR3 protein: CASSQGLASYEQYF

clone size: once
D gene: .
J gene: TRBJ2-5
V gene: TRBV19
CDR3 DNA: TGTGCCAGTAGTATTGGGATCGGAGGTTGGGAGACCCAGTACTTC
CDR3 protein: CASSIGIGGWETQYF